This T cell receptor beta chain was obtained from a study of blood T cell repertoires in COVID-19. J lost 4 bases, V lost 3 bases, and 2 bases had no gene match. The germline CDR1 and CDR2 sequences are MNHNS and SASEGT. This CDR3 has 14 amino acids. Authors' analysis steps: Amplified reference gene primers provided the basis for estimating nucleated cell counts. TCRdb keeps only in-frame clones here, not all; method: immunoSEQ multiplex PCR. The DNA gave D and trimming, while V, J and clone size come from that table. The table includes over 150,000 clones, approximately 90% detected once. The chain employs TRBV6-1 and TRBJ2-3; 9 bases are a match to TRBD2. Specimen: peripheral blood. The source is a man aged 45-65 years with COVID-19, enrolled during active disease. The CDR3 here is CASSELAGSDTQYF. The CDR3 DNA follows: TGTGCCAGCAGTGAGCTAGCGGGGTCAGATACGCAGTATTTT.